The 3 T cell receptor beta chains in this list originate from one sample, sequenced in a study of control samples from healthy donors and cancer patients. TCRdb's copy holds only in-frame clones and misses some; the assay was immunoSEQ multiplex PCR. The sample shows 350,000 to 450,000 clones, 80% to 95% of them seen only once. Sequencing used PBMCs. The receptors come from a man aged 35 to 55 with head and neck cancer.

This clone was counted once. CDR3 sequence: CASKVGGAIGTQYF. In nucleotides, the CDR3 is TGTGCCAGCAAAGTTGGGGGGGCCATTGGGACCCAGTACTTC. This chain joins TRBV7-2 and TRBJ2-5; perhaps TRBD2 as D (7 bases). Germline CDR1 reads SGHTA; CDR2 reads FQGNSA. The CDR3 runs 14 residues. V was trimmed by 7 bases and J by 7 bases, leaving 19 bases between them.

The chain combines TRBV25-1 with TRBJ2-7; D remains ambiguous. CDR1 and CDR2 (germline): MGHDK, SYGVNS. Trimming removed 1 base from V and 0 bases from J, with 13 bases in between. CDR3 length equals 16 residues. CDR3 coding DNA: TGTGCCAGCAGTGAATCCGGGCGGATGAGCTCCTACGAGCAGTACTTC. Amino acids: CASSESGRMSSYEQYF.

The rearrangement joins TRBV7-9 to TRBJ1-3; D perhaps matches TRBD1 (5 bases). Trimming took off 6 bases at V and 5 bases at J, with 14 bases between the two ends. Germline-derived CDR1 and CDR2 are SEHNR and FQNEAQ (reference sequence). The length of the CDR3 is 14 residues. CDR3 nucleotide sequence: TGTGCCAGCAGTAGGATCCAGGGCCGAAACACCATATATTTT. Protein: CASSRIQGRNTIYF.